A single sample is the source of the 18 T cell receptor beta chains below, sequenced in a study of T-cell memory formation after mild COVID-19. TCRdb called the 5' RACE reads again in MiXCR, with one record for every CDR3 protein. The sample lists approximately 170,000 distinct CDR3 sequences; 10% to 15% were seen once. Material for sequencing was PBMCs or a T cell subset sorted from them (not recorded which). The receptors stem from a young man who had mild COVID-19 (a few samples of this study predate the infection). Cell type and time point are not known.

V and J are TRBV9 and TRBJ2-7; possibly TRBD2 for D (5 bases). CDR1 is SGDLS, CDR2 YYNGEE, per germline. The ends were cut back, 1 base at V and 5 bases at J, with 13 bases in the middle. The CDR3 covers 14 residues. DNA of the CDR3: TGTGCCAGCAGCGTAACGGGGAAAGCGGACGAGCAGTACTTC. Protein sequence: CASSVTGKADEQYF.

V is TRBV11-1 and J is TRBJ2-1; TRBD1 might be the D (5 bases). Looked up from germline, CDR1 is SGHAT and CDR2 is FQDESV (reference sequence). V was pared by 1 base and J by 3 bases, with 10 bases between. This CDR3 is built from 15 residues. The CDR3 DNA follows: TGTGCCAGCAGCTTAGAAGGGGCACTCTACAATGAGCAGTTCTTC. Amino acids: CASSLEGALYNEQFF.

The V gene is TRBV7-2, the J gene TRBJ1-6; D gene uncertain. The length of the CDR3 is 13 residues. Trimming pared 4 bases from V and 6 bases from J, leaving 7 bases between. Per germline, CDR1 SGHTA and CDR2 FQGNSA. The CDR3, as DNA: TGTGCCAGCAGCTACAGCACTAATTCACCCCTCCACTTT. This codes for CASSYSTNSPLHF. Full variable domain (outside the CDR3, taken from reference TRBV7-2 and TRBJ1-6): GAGVSQSPSNKVTEKGKDVELRCDPISGHTALYWYRQSLGQGLEFLIYFQGNSAPDKSGLPSDRFSAERTGGSVSTLTIQRTQQEDSAVYLCASSYSTNSPLHFGNGTRLTVT.

A few counts support this clonotype. The chain couples TRBV20-1 to TRBJ2-5; a possible D gene is TRBD1 (6 bases). The CDR3 has 13 amino acids. The germline CDR1 and CDR2 sequences are DFQATT and SNEGSKA (reference sequence). Trimming took 6 bases from V and 6 from J, leaving 17 bases between them. The chain's CDR3 is CSASSRGKKTQYF. CDR3 coding DNA: TGCAGTGCCAGCTCAAGGGGGAAGAAGACCCAGTACTTC.

This clonotype has more than one count but fewer than ten. The chain employs TRBV5-1 and TRBJ1-1, with TRBD1 identical over 7 bases. The CDR3 extends over 16 amino acids. Germline assignment: CDR1 SGHRS and CDR2 YFSETQ. The V gene end was trimmed by 6 bases and the J gene end by 1 base; junction bases not matched to a gene: 12. The CDR3 DNA is TGCGCCAGCACTGGGACAGCCGGAGTGCCGAACACTGAAGCTTTCTTT. Encoded protein: CASTGTAGVPNTEAFF.

This chain uses TRBV11-1 with TRBJ1-2, with D possibly matching TRBD1 (6 bases). The CDR3 consists of 13 residues. Germline assignment: CDR1 SGHAT and CDR2 FQDESV (reference sequence). V was pared by 5 bases and J by 5 bases, with 12 bases between. The CDR3: CASSADREYGYTF. For the CDR3, the DNA is TGTGCCAGCAGCGCGGACAGAGAGTATGGCTACACCTTC.

The V call is TRBV15, the J call TRBJ1-3; 10 nucleotides line up with TRBD1. The J segment lost 0 bases and the V segment lost 4 bases, leaving 15 bases of the junction unmatched. Germline CDR1 and CDR2: LNHNV and YYDKDF (reference sequence). This CDR3 contains 20 residues. The CDR3 is CATSIGDRGFGEHSGNTIYF. CDR3 nucleotides: TGTGCCACCAGCATAGGGGACAGGGGTTTTGGCGAACACTCTGGAAACACCATATATTTT.

The chain has TRBV7-8 and TRBJ2-3; D possibly corresponds to TRBD2 (6 bases). Trimming left V 2 bases short and J 2 bases short, with 11 bases between. CDR1 and CDR2 (germline): SGHVS, FQNEAQ. This CDR3 region has 15 residues. CDR3 DNA: TGTGCCAGCAGCTTACTGGCGGGGCCCACAGATACGCAGTATTTT. As protein: CASSLLAGPTDTQYF.

The V call is TRBV19, the J call TRBJ1-2; tentatively, D is TRBD1 (6 bases). There are 15 residues in the CDR3. Germline values: CDR1 LNHDA, CDR2 SQIVND (reference sequence). Trimming took 5 bases from V and 1 from J, leaving 14 bases between them. CDR3 amino acids: CASSPQGTLNYGYTF. The CDR3 bases are TGTGCCAGTAGTCCGCAGGGGACGCTTAACTATGGCTACACCTTC.

This clonotype has ten or more counts. The rearrangement uses TRBV28 and TRBJ2-6; maybe TRBD2 (6 bases). This CDR3 comprises 18 residues. Trimming removed 6 bases from V and 0 bases from J, with 18 bases in between. The germline V gene has CDR1 MDHEN and CDR2 SYDVKM. CDR3 coding DNA: TGTGCCAGCAGGCTCTACTCGGGACTCAGCTCTGGGGCCAACGTCCTGACTTTC. Translation: CASRLYSGLSSGANVLTF.

This clonotype showed up just a few times. The CDR3 coding sequence is TGCAGTGCTCCGAGGGGAGCCGGGGAGCTGTTTTTT. It encodes CSAPRGAGELFF. The chain employs TRBV20-1 and TRBJ2-2; D is perhaps TRBD1 or TRBD2 (5 bases each). The V end was cut by 5 bases, the J end by 6 bases, with 10 bases between. The CDR3 runs 12 residues. The V gene's germline CDR1 is DFQATT and CDR2 SNEGSKA (reference sequence).

This clonotype was recorded many times. The chain couples TRBV4-1 to TRBJ1-1, with 10 bases aligning to TRBD1. There are 15 residues in the CDR3. Trimming at V came to 4 bases and at J to 2 bases, leaving 4 bases not matched to a gene. The germline V gene encodes CDR1 MGHRA and CDR2 YSYEKL. DNA of the CDR3: TGCGCCAGCAGCCCGGGGGACAGGGGTAACACTGAAGCTTTCTTT. This sequence encodes CASSPGDRGNTEAFF.

The genes are TRBV12-5 and TRBJ2-3; D remains unclear. Germline CDR1 and CDR2: LGHNT and FRNRAP. The V end lost 6 bases, the J end lost 2 bases, and 12 bases lay between the germline ends. This CDR3 has 14 amino acids. The CDR3, as DNA: TGTGCTAGTGGGACCTCCGCGGTCACAGATACGCAGTATTTT. As protein: CASGTSAVTDTQYF.

The rearrangement uses TRBV7-2 and TRBJ1-2; the D gene is possibly TRBD1 (6 bases). Trimming stripped 5 bases from V and 4 bases from J, with 17 bases between. Germline V CDR1 and CDR2: SGHTA, FQGNSA. This CDR3 has 15 residues. The CDR3 coding sequence is TGTGCCAGCAGCCGGGAAATACAGGGCCCCTATGGCTACACCTTC. As protein: CASSREIQGPYGYTF.

This rearrangement joins TRBV7-2 to TRBJ2-3; 9 bases line up with TRBD2. The CDR3 consists of 13 residues. With 2 bases clipped from V and 6 bases from J, the junction kept 0 bases outside the gene matches. Germline CDR1 is SGHTA and CDR2 is FQGNSA. The CDR3 loop reads CASSLTSGDTQYF. The DNA for the CDR3 is TGTGCCAGCAGCTTAACTAGCGGGGATACGCAGTATTTT. The variable domain in full, with the rest retrieved from reference TRBV7-2 and TRBJ2-3, is GAGVSQSPSNKVTEKGKDVELRCDPISGHTALYWYRQSLGQGLEFLIYFQGNSAPDKSGLPSDRFSAERTGGSVSTLTIQRTQQEDSAVYLCASSLTSGDTQYFGPGTRLTVL.

This chain connects TRBV28 to TRBJ1-1, with a tentative D call TRBD1 (5 bases). The CDR3 runs to 14 residues. In germline, CDR1 is MDHEN, CDR2 SYDVKM. V was shortened by 6 bases and J by 4 bases, with 15 bases between the two germline ends. The DNA of the CDR3 is TGTGCCAGCAGCCCCCCCTCAGGGATCACTGAAGCTTTCTTT. Translated: CASSPPSGITEAFF.

This clonotype turned up a few times. This chain connects TRBV5-1 to TRBJ2-3, with D perhaps TRBD2 (5 bases). The V end was cut by 4 bases, the J end by 5 bases, with 11 bases between. The CDR3 is 13 amino acids. Germline assignment: CDR1 SGHRS and CDR2 YFSETQ. As DNA, the CDR3 is TGCGCCAGCAGCATAGCGTCAGGAGATACGCAGTATTTT. Its translation is CASSIASGDTQYF. Full variable domain (rest looked up from reference TRBV5-1 and TRBJ2-3): KAGVTQTPRYLIKTRGQQVTLSCSPISGHRSVSWYQQTPGQGLQFLFEYFSETQRNKGNFPGRFSGRQFSNSRSEMNVSTLELGDSALYLCASSIASGDTQYFGPGTRLTVL.

This chain joins TRBV12-5 and TRBJ2-3, with unresolved D. The germline V and J ends were trimmed by 0 bases and 2 bases, with 12 bases remaining between them. Germline lookup yields CDR1 LGHNT and CDR2 FRNRAP. This CDR3 spans 16 amino acids. The CDR3 loop reads CASGLVLGPSTDTQYF. Here the CDR3 DNA reads TGTGCTAGTGGTTTGGTTCTGGGTCCCTCCACAGATACGCAGTATTTT. Full variable domain (rest looked up from reference TRBV12-5 and TRBJ2-3): DARVTQTPRHKVTEMGQEVTMRCQPILGHNTVFWYRQTMMQGLELLAYFRNRAPLDDSGMPKDRFSAEMPDATLATLKIQPSEPRDSAVYFCASGLVLGPSTDTQYFGPGTRLTVL.